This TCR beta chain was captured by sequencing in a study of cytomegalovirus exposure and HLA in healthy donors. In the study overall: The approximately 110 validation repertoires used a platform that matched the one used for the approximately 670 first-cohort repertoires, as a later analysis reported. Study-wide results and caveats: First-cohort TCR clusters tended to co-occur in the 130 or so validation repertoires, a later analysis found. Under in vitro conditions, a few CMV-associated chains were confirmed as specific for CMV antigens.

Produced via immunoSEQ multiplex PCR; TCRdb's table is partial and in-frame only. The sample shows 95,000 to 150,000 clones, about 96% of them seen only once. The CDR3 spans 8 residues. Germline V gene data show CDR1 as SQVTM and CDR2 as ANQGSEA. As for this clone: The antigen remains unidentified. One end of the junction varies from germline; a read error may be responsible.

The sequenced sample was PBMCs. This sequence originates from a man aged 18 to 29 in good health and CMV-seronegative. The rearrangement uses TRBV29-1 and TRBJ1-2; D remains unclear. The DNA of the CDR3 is TGCAGCGTTGAACTCGGTCTCTTC. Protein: CSVELGLF.